The sequence of this TCR beta chain was determined in a study of T-cell reconstitution after alpha-beta-depleted transplantation in children. Study results and limitations: The study reportedly traced alpha-beta T cells about two months after transplant to several hundred expanded graft clones. Some patients showed high day-60 TCRbeta diversity, which derived from surviving recipient T cells and thymic progenitors. Diversity and T-cell counts at one year after transplant derived mostly from new T cells.

As it was prepared, the TCRbeta library received unique molecular identifiers. MiXCR, run by TCRdb on the PCR reads, gives a single entry per CDR3 protein. Among about 600,000 distinct CDR3 sequences listed, roughly 23% were seen once. About this clonotype itself: Its antigen remains unknown.

This CDR3 region has 15 residues. Germline CDR1 and CDR2: SGHDT and YYEEEE. Trimming stripped 0 bases from V and 4 bases from J, with 13 bases between. Sequenced here: PBMCs, mostly from graft donor cells, sampled 360 days after TCRalphabeta/CD19-depleted stem cell transplant. The TCR originated in a boy younger than two who had a stem cell transplant for acute myeloid leukemia, so the T cells may come from the graft donor. J is TRBJ1-1 and V is TRBV5-6, with TRBD1 as a possible D gene (6 bases). The CDR3 nucleotides read TGTGCCAGCAGCTTGGCGGGGGGGCGAGGCACTGAAGCTTTCTTT. Translating gives CASSLAGGRGTEAFF.